Presented here are 16 T cell receptor beta chains from one specimen sequenced in a study of T-cell reconstitution after alpha-beta-depleted transplantation in children. Unique molecular identifiers were incorporated during preparation of the TCRbeta library. One entry per CDR3 protein, called by TCRdb with MiXCR from the PCR reads. The sample records about 400,000 distinct CDR3 sequences, about a fifth being singletons. This material consisted of PBMCs from the stem cell graft donor, taken from the stem cell graft. Receptors originate from a human donor who donated a stem cell graft to a child with acute myeloid leukemia.

In its sample, this clonotype was seen many times. The chain carries TRBV29-1 and TRBJ2-1, with D unclear. Trimming took off 4 bases at V and 8 bases at J, with 6 bases between the two ends. This CDR3 is 10 amino acids long. Per the germline V gene, CDR1 is SQVTM and CDR2 is ANQGSEA. The chain's CDR3 is CSVVVYEQFF. The CDR3 DNA sequence: TGCAGCGTTGTGGTCTATGAGCAGTTCTTC.

This clonotype was detected a few times. V is TRBV20-1 and J is TRBJ2-7, with TRBD2 matching 11 bases. Germline lookup yields CDR1 DFQATT and CDR2 SNEGSKA (reference sequence). V was pared by 6 bases and J by 0 bases, with 4 bases of the junction left unmatched. There are 14 residues in the CDR3. The CDR3 loop reads CSARLAGSSYEQYF. CDR3 bases: TGCAGTGCCAGACTAGCGGGGAGCTCCTACGAGCAGTACTTC.

The table lists this clonotype with a few counts. The chain links TRBV28 to TRBJ2-5; 7 nucleotides match TRBD1. After removal of 4 bases from V and 4 bases from J, the junction contained 18 bases not matched to a gene. Looked up from germline, CDR1 is MDHEN and CDR2 is SYDVKM. The CDR3 covers 18 residues. The CDR3 DNA reads as TGTGCCAGCAGTTCTCAGAATAACGACAGGGAGCAACGAGAGACCCAGTACTTC. Its translation: CASSSQNNDREQRETQYF.

In this sample, this clonotype turned up a few times. The chain links TRBV20-1 to TRBJ2-7; D possibly corresponds to TRBD1 (6 bases). Trimming cost V 1 base and J 0 bases, with 10 bases left between them. Germline V gene sequence: CDR1 DFQATT, CDR2 SNEGSKA (reference sequence). This CDR3 spans 14 amino acids. The CDR3 region has the DNA TGCAGTGCTAGAGGAGGGACAACCTCCTACGAGCAGTACTTC. Amino acids: CSARGGTTSYEQYF.

This clonotype was observed a few times. The chain combines TRBV10-3 with TRBJ2-1; 11 nucleotides match TRBD1. V shed 6 bases and J 6 bases; nucleotides not matched to a gene: 4. The CDR3 is 14 residues long. CDR1 is ENHRY and CDR2 is SYGVKD in the germline V gene. CDR3 sequence reads: CAIRPGQGGNEQFF. CDR3 in DNA: TGTGCCATCAGACCGGGACAGGGGGGCAATGAGCAGTTCTTC.

The V gene is TRBV6-5, the J gene TRBJ1-5; perhaps TRBD1 as D (5 bases). This CDR3 spans 18 amino acids. V was trimmed by 2 bases and J by 0 bases, leaving 17 bases between them. Germline loops: CDR1 MNHEY, CDR2 SVGAGI. The CDR3 sequence: CASSYGGRNRYSNQPQHF. CDR3 coding DNA: TGTGCCAGCAGTTACGGGGGGAGGAATCGGTATAGCAATCAGCCCCAGCATTTT.

Many counts were recorded for this clonotype. The chain has TRBV6-1 and TRBJ2-1; TRBD2 agrees at 9 bases. This CDR3 contains 15 residues. V dropped 5 bases and J dropped 2; count of bases not matched to a gene: 4. Germline CDR1 is MNHNS and CDR2 is SASEGT. CDR3 amino acids: CASSRSGSAYNEQFF. CDR3 nucleotides: TGTGCCAGCAGTCGTAGCGGGAGTGCCTACAATGAGCAGTTCTTC.

V usage is TRBV11-3 and J usage is TRBJ2-3, with 7 bases aligning to TRBD2. With 5 bases clipped from V and 2 bases from J, the junction kept 4 bases outside the gene matches. Germline CDR1 and CDR2: SGHNT and YENEEA. The CDR3 is 14 residues long. CDR3 loop: CASSPAGTTDTQYF. CDR3 sequence (DNA): TGTGCCAGCAGCCCAGCGGGGACCACAGATACGCAGTATTTT.

The chain has TRBV4-1 and TRBJ2-7, with D possibly being TRBD2 (7 bases). V lost 0 bases and J 6 bases, leaving 12 bases between the germline ends. This CDR3 comprises 14 residues. Germline V lookup: CDR1 MGHRA, CDR2 YSYEKL. The CDR3 nucleotides are TGCGCCAGCAGCCAAGATCCGGGGGGCGGCGAGCAGTACTTC. Protein: CASSQDPGGGEQYF.

This clonotype has only a few counts. The chain combines TRBV20-1 with TRBJ2-1; the match to TRBD2 covers 12 bases. Germline V gene lookup returns CDR1 DFQATT and CDR2 SNEGSKA (reference sequence). CDR3 length equals 14 residues. V shed 5 bases, J shed 4 bases, and the junction held 3 bases outside the gene matches. The CDR3 loop is CSAGTSGQYNEQFF. CDR3 DNA: TGCAGTGCTGGGACTAGCGGGCAATACAATGAGCAGTTCTTC.

This clonotype was seen a handful of times. V usage is TRBV27 and J usage is TRBJ2-1, with 8 bases aligning to TRBD2. V trimming: 4 bases; J trimming: 4 bases; junction bases outside the gene matches: 6. CDR1 and CDR2 from the germline V gene are MNHEY and SMNVEV (reference sequence). The CDR3 is 15 amino acids. CDR3 residues: CASSSGVAGYNEQFF. Written as DNA, the CDR3 is TGTGCCAGCAGTTCCGGGGTAGCGGGGTACAATGAGCAGTTCTTC.

This clonotype was counted a few times. The chain couples TRBV6-1 to TRBJ2-3; a possible D gene is TRBD1 (6 bases). The CDR3 contains 14 residues. The ends were cut back, 6 bases at V and 0 bases at J, with 10 bases in the middle. CDR1 MNHNS and CDR2 SASEGT come from the germline V gene. CDR3 bases: TGTGCCAGCAGAAGGGGGAGTAGCACAGATACGCAGTATTTT. This encodes CASRRGSSTDTQYF.

In this sample, this clonotype turned up many times. This chain connects TRBV5-1 to TRBJ2-7; 9 bases agree with TRBD1. V gave up 0 bases and J gave up 3 bases; unmatched junction bases: 1. The germline V gene has CDR1 SGHRS and CDR2 YFSETQ. This CDR3 is built from 14 residues. DNA for the CDR3: TGCGCCAGCAGCTTGGAGGGACAGGGCTACGAGCAGTACTTC. Encoded protein: CASSLEGQGYEQYF.

V usage is TRBV3-1 and J usage is TRBJ1-5, with D tentatively TRBD1 (6 bases). V lost 0 bases and J lost 6, with 12 bases in between. There are 15 residues in the CDR3. The germline gives CDR1 LGHDT, CDR2 YNNKEL (reference sequence). The CDR3 coding sequence is TGTGCCAGCAGCCAAGATTCAGGGGCGGGTCAGCCCCAGCATTTT. It codes for CASSQDSGAGQPQHF.

This clonotype was seen more than once but under ten times. This chain joins TRBV20-1 and TRBJ2-7; the match to TRBD2 covers 13 bases. With 5 bases clipped from V and 5 bases from J, the junction kept 9 bases outside the gene matches. The CDR3 is 15 residues long. The germline CDR1 and CDR2 sequences are DFQATT and SNEGSKA (reference sequence). The CDR3 loop reads CSAGGGLAGRHEQYF. DNA of the CDR3: TGCAGTGCTGGGGGGGGACTAGCGGGACGCCACGAGCAGTACTTC.

This clonotype was recorded a few times. The V and J genes are TRBV7-9 and TRBJ2-7; D is uncertain. The length of the CDR3 is 11 residues. Looked up from germline, CDR1 is SEHNR and CDR2 is FQNEAQ (reference sequence). The germline V and J ends were trimmed by 4 bases and 6 bases, with 7 bases remaining between them. The CDR3 bases are TGTGCCAGCAGCTCCGACCCCGAGCAGTACTTC. This gives the protein CASSSDPEQYF.